This TCR beta chain was documented in a study of blood T cells in healthy people across ages. Alongside a J-beta primer mix, a sample-barcoded 5' primer served in a second PCR lasting about 7 to 11 cycles. The template-switch adaptor was a 5' adaptor with 12 random nucleotides. It tagged each cDNA molecule. TCRdb re-called the 5' RACE reads with MiXCR, one entry per CDR3 protein. The sample carries hundreds of thousands of distinct CDR3 sequences, 29% recorded once. The specimen was blood. The TCR sequence derives from a woman of 80 years or more in good health.

The CDR3 DNA sequence: TGTGCCAGCAGCCAGGACAGGGGAGTCGGAAACACCATATATTTT. Its protein product is CASSQDRGVGNTIYF. The rearrangement uses TRBV12-3 or TRBV12-4 and TRBJ1-3; 9 positions match TRBD1. There are 15 residues in the CDR3. V lost 6 bases to trimming and J lost 4 bases; unmatched junction nucleotides: 7.